The clone carrying this T cell receptor (beta chain) was observed once. Its antigen is still unknown. Use of 60 Vbeta and 13 Jbeta primers characterized the PCR. The data were produced by immunoSEQ multiplex PCR, yet TCRdb's version contains in-frame clones alone and is incomplete. The sample comprises roughly 180,000 clones, more than 65% of which are singletons, and about 1.4% rests with the top ten. The CDR3 spans 13 residues. CDR1 and CDR2 (germline): SEHNR, FQNEAQ (reference sequence). V was clipped by 5 bases and J by 7 bases, with 11 bases between them. The sample belongs to a study of cytomegalovirus exposure and HLA in healthy donors. The study's findings and limits: A highly shared variant cluster was judged a likely technical artifact. Excluded: some indistinguishable V segments such as TRBV6-2 and TRBV6-3.

The V gene is TRBV7-9, the J gene TRBJ1-4; perhaps TRBD1 as D (5 bases). This receptor was obtained from a girl under 18 in good health and CMV-seropositive. Sequencing used PBMCs. CDR3 sequence reads: CASSKGWSEKLFF. For the CDR3, the DNA is TGTGCCAGCAGCAAGGGGTGGAGTGAAAAACTGTTTTTT.